This is a list of T cell receptor beta chains from one sample in a study of B cell selection in AIRE deficiency. Clones were sequenced by immunoSEQ multiplex PCR, and TCRdb holds only the in-frame ones, with some missing. Of fewer than 30,000 clones in the sample, 90% to 98% were seen once. Sample: CD4+CD127+ conventional T cells sorted from PBMCs. Receptors originate from a human donor in good health. Each CDR3 is given with its conserved first and last residue. The D gene is left open where the match is weak. Not every row has a clone size; where given, it reads once, few, many or a size class.

size,V,D,J,CDR3,DNA
.,TRBV5-1,.,TRBJ2-2,CASSPLGETGELFF,TGCGCCAGCAGCCCTTTGGGAGAAACCGGGGAGCTGTTTTTT
once,TRBV4-1,TRBD2,TRBJ2-3,CASSQQTSGTTDTQYF,TGCGCCAGCAGCCAGCAGACTAGCGGGACCACAGATACGCAGTATTTT
.,TRBV30,TRBD1,TRBJ2-7,CAWSVGTVPYEQYF,TGTGCCTGGAGTGTAGGGACAGTCCCCTACGAGCAGTACTTC
.,TRBV28,.,TRBJ2-7,CASREPAREQYF,TGTGCCAGCAGGGAGCCAGCGAGGGAGCAGTACTTC
.,TRBV19,.,TRBJ2-3,CASKPWGQADTQYF,TGTGCCAGCAAGCCATGGGGCCAGGCAGATACGCAGTATTTT
.,TRBV5-1,.,TRBJ2-7,CASSFGTFGEQYF,TGCGCCAGCAGCTTCGGGACCTTCGGGGAGCAGTACTTC
.,TRBV28,TRBD2,TRBJ2-4,CASSAQTGGGDVAKNIQYF,TGTGCCAGCAGTGCCCAGACGGGGGGGGGCGATGTGGCCAAAAACATTCAGTACTTC
.,TRBV5-4,TRBD1,TRBJ1-1,CASSTPGQGAPNTEAFF,TGTGCCAGCAGCACACCGGGACAGGGGGCCCCCAACACTGAAGCTTTCTTT
.,TRBV6-5,.,TRBJ1-2,CASSSWGADGYTF,TGTGCCAGCAGTTCATGGGGGGCGGATGGCTACACCTTC
.,TRBV11-2,TRBD1,TRBJ2-7,CASSLRTGISYEQYF,TGTGCCAGCAGCTTAAGGACAGGGATCTCCTACGAGCAGTACTTC
.,TRBV28,.,TRBJ1-1,CASSFPGRTEAFF,TGTGCCAGCAGTTTCCCCGGCCGCACTGAAGCTTTCTTT
.,TRBV14,.,TRBJ1-2,CASSPDRHGYTF,TGTGCCAGCAGCCCCGACAGGCATGGCTACACCTTC
.,TRBV19,.,TRBJ1-1,CASTPPWAVYEPNTEAFF,TGTGCCAGTACTCCCCCCTGGGCAGTTTACGAACCAAACACTGAAGCTTTCTTT
.,TRBV29-1,.,TRBJ2-3,CSTDTDTQYF,TGCAGCACCGACACAGATACGCAGTATTTT
.,TRBV5-6,TRBD1,TRBJ1-1,CASSQVPGQGNTEAFF,TGTGCCAGCAGCCAAGTACCGGGACAGGGAAACACTGAAGCTTTCTTT
.,TRBV28,.,TRBJ1-2,CAIQPRGAYYGYTF,TGTGCCATCCAGCCACGGGGGGCGTACTATGGCTACACCTTC
few,TRBV4-1,TRBD2,TRBJ2-1,CASSQESPPAGRNEQFF,TGCGCCAGCAGCCAAGAGTCCCCCCCAGCGGGGAGGAATGAGCAGTTCTTC
.,TRBV6-6,TRBD1,TRBJ1-2,CASSYRTGDNYGYTF,TGTGCCAGCAGTTACCGGACAGGGGATAACTATGGCTACACCTTC
.,TRBV9,TRBD2,TRBJ2-3,CASTKRAGDEADTQYF,TGTGCCAGCACCAAGAGGGCGGGAGATGAGGCGGATACGCAGTATTTT
.,TRBV27,.,TRBJ1-6,CASRRQGSPLHF,TGTGCCAGCAGACGGCAGGGGTCACCCCTCCACTTT
.,TRBV15,.,TRBJ1-5,CATSNRRGAQPQHF,TGTGCCACCAGCAATCGTAGGGGGGCTCAGCCCCAGCATTTT
.,TRBV6-5,.,TRBJ1-2,CASSYSRRTAGYGYTF,TGTGCCAGCAGTTACTCGCGCAGGACAGCCGGGTATGGCTACACCTTC
.,TRBV11-3,.,TRBJ2-1,CASSSRRGPYNEQFF,TGTGCCAGCAGCTCCCGACGGGGGCCATACAATGAGCAGTTCTTC
.,TRBV7-2,.,TRBJ2-1,CASSLAATSPHEQFF,TGTGCCAGCAGCTTAGCGGCAACTAGTCCCCATGAGCAGTTCTTC
few,TRBV6-1,TRBD2,TRBJ2-7,CASSEGASGRYEQYF,TGTGCCAGCAGTGAAGGGGCTAGCGGGCGCTACGAGCAGTACTTC
.,TRBV7-9,.,TRBJ2-5,CASSPGGGETQYF,TGTGCCAGCAGCCCAGGGGGAGGGGAGACCCAGTACTTC
.,TRBV7-2,.,TRBJ2-2,CASSLEMFSSGELFF,TGTGCCAGCAGCTTAGAGATGTTCTCCTCCGGGGAGCTGTTTTTT
.,TRBV27,TRBD1,TRBJ2-4,CASSPLGTGGAKNIQYF,TGTGCCAGCAGTCCCCTCGGGACAGGGGGAGCCAAAAACATTCAGTACTTC
.,TRBV5-4,.,TRBJ2-1,CASSEEPSNLAYNEQFF,TGTGCCAGCAGCGAAGAACCTAGCAATCTAGCCTACAATGAGCAGTTCTTC
.,TRBV28,.,TRBJ1-2,CASISEGVHYGYTF,TGTGCCAGCATATCAGAGGGAGTCCACTATGGCTACACCTTC
.,TRBV10-3,TRBD2,TRBJ2-3,CAISESNVLAGNTDTQYF,TGTGCCATCAGTGAGTCTAACGTTTTAGCGGGAAACACAGATACGCAGTATTTT
.,TRBV7-2,.,TRBJ2-2,CASSPQATTGELFF,TGTGCCAGCAGCCCCCAGGCGACGACCGGGGAGCTGTTTTTT
.,TRBV20-1,TRBD2,TRBJ2-2,CSATGGGSLFF,TGCAGTGCTACGGGCGGCGGGAGCCTGTTTTTT
.,TRBV6-6,TRBD2,TRBJ2-1,CASTPGGTFYNEQFF,TGTGCCAGCACCCCGGGGGGGACCTTCTACAATGAGCAGTTCTTC
.,TRBV21-1,.,TRBJ1-2,CAVTPPGGGYTF,TGTGCCGTAACCCCGCCTGGGGGTGGCTACACCTTC
.,TRBV29-1,TRBD2,TRBJ2-1,CSAQGTSGRNEQFF,TGCAGCGCCCAAGGGACTAGCGGGAGGAATGAGCAGTTCTTC
.,TRBV4-1,TRBD1,TRBJ2-5,CASSQRQGGQETQYF,TGCGCCAGCAGCCAGAGACAGGGGGGGCAAGAGACCCAGTACTTC
.,TRBV4-1,.,TRBJ2-3,CASSHQYPDTQYF,TGCGCCAGCAGCCATCAGTACCCAGATACGCAGTATTTT
.,TRBV28,TRBD1,TRBJ1-4,CASSLFPGTGEEKLFF,TGTGCCAGCAGTTTATTTCCCGGGACAGGGGAGGAAAAACTGTTTTTT
few,TRBV5-1,.,TRBJ2-5,CASRLSQSQETQYF,TGCGCCAGCAGGCTGTCACAAAGCCAAGAGACCCAGTACTTC
.,TRBV5-1,TRBD2,TRBJ2-7,CASSLAAGAPNEQYF,TGCGCCAGCAGCTTGGCGGCGGGAGCGCCCAACGAGCAGTACTTC
.,TRBV7-3,.,TRBJ2-3,CASSTGLGTADTQYF,TGTGCCAGCAGTACCGGGTTAGGAACCGCAGATACGCAGTATTTT
.,TRBV27,TRBD1,TRBJ2-3,CASSLDRDLVLTDTQYF,TGTGCCAGCAGTTTGGACAGGGATTTGGTACTTACAGATACGCAGTATTTT
.,TRBV28,TRBD2,TRBJ2-3,CASSPGGTLTDTQYF,TGTGCCAGCAGTCCGGGGGGGACCCTCACAGATACGCAGTATTTT
.,TRBV5-1,TRBD1,TRBJ2-2,CASSLVQGANRGAVF,TGCGCCAGCAGCTTGGTTCAGGGGGCAAACCGGGGAGCTGTTTTT
once,TRBV27,TRBD1,TRBJ2-1,CASSLFGTGKVLNSYNEQFF,TGTGCCAGCAGTTTGTTTGGGACAGGGAAGGTTCTGAACTCCTACAATGAGCAGTTCTTC
.,TRBV10-2,.,TRBJ1-2,CASTQGNYGYTF,TGCGCCAGCACCCAGGGTAACTATGGCTACACCTTC
.,TRBV2,.,TRBJ1-2,CASSADTNGYTF,TGTGCCAGCAGTGCGGACACTAATGGCTACACCTTC
.,TRBV6-6,.,TRBJ1-1,CASSPLEAFF,TGTGCCAGCAGTCCCCTTGAAGCTTTCTTT
.,TRBV5-4,TRBD1,TRBJ2-5,CASSSASGQGKETQYF,TGTGCCAGCAGCTCGGCGTCGGGACAGGGCAAAGAGACCCAGTACTTC
.,TRBV27,.,TRBJ1-1,CASSFGGFKVAEAFF,TGTGCCAGCAGTTTCGGGGGCTTTAAGGTCGCTGAAGCTTTCTTT
.,TRBV18,.,TRBJ2-1,CASSPRNRLHRYNEQFF,TGTGCCAGCTCACCAAGAAATCGGCTTCACAGATACAATGAGCAGTTCTTC
.,TRBV9,.,TRBJ2-5,CASSVSGTHQETQYF,TGTGCCAGCAGCGTATCCGGGACTCACCAAGAGACCCAGTACTTC
.,TRBV23-1,.,TRBJ1-1,CASSQSWSGGWNTEAFF,TGCGCCAGCAGTCAATCGTGGTCAGGTGGCTGGAACACTGAAGCTTTCTTT
.,TRBV4-3,.,TRBJ2-1,CASSPRGGRGAYNEQFF,TGCGCCAGCAGCCCGAGGGGTGGCAGGGGGGCCTACAATGAGCAGTTCTTC
.,TRBV27,TRBD2,TRBJ2-7,CASSLAGTYEQYF,TGTGCCAGCAGTCTAGCGGGGACCTACGAGCAGTACTTC
.,TRBV11-3,.,TRBJ2-3,CASSLQWGDTQYF,TGTGCCAGCAGCTTACAGTGGGGGGATACGCAGTATTTT
.,TRBV27,.,TRBJ2-3,CASSKRPDPAETYTDTQYF,TGTGCCAGCAGTAAACGCCCGGACCCAGCGGAAACTTACACAGATACGCAGTATTTT
few,TRBV6-6,.,TRBJ2-7,CASSYGSHYEQYF,TGTGCCAGCAGTTACGGCAGTCACTACGAGCAGTACTTC